What follows are 24 T cell receptor beta chains derived from one specimen sequenced in a study of T cell responses to AZD1222 COVID-19 vaccine. Some clones are missing from TCRdb's copy, which holds only in-frame ones; the method was immunoSEQ multiplex PCR. The sample has under 100,000 clones, approximately 91% seen once. This specimen consisted of peripheral blood, obtained on day 0 of AZD1222 vaccination. The receptors derive from an adult in good health.

The V gene is TRBV30, the J gene TRBJ1-1; 11 bases are a match to TRBD1. Looked up from germline, CDR1 is GTSNPN and CDR2 is SVGIG (reference sequence). CDR3 length: 13 residues. The junction had 4 bases not matched to a gene; V was cut back by 5 bases and J by 5 bases. The CDR3 DNA sequence: TGTGCCTGGGGACAGGGGGCCGGAACTGAAGCTTTCTTT. This sequence encodes CAWGQGAGTEAFF.

The gene calls are TRBV7-2 and TRBJ2-7, with 10 bases identical to TRBD2. V shed 6 bases, J shed 2 bases, and the junction held 7 bases outside the gene matches. The CDR3 runs 15 residues. The germline CDR1 and CDR2 sequences are SGHTA and FQGNSA. The CDR3 sequence is CASSSGGTSAYEQYF. The CDR3 coding sequence is TGTGCCAGCAGTTCTGGGGGGACTAGCGCCTACGAGCAGTACTTC.

CDR3 amino acids: CASSTRHPNTGELFF. The CDR3 DNA reads TGTGCCAGTAGTACACGACACCCGAACACCGGGGAGCTGTTTTTT. This chain connects TRBV19 to TRBJ2-2; D is ambiguous. This CDR3 region has 15 residues. The V gene's germline CDR1 is LNHDA and CDR2 SQIVND (reference sequence). V was clipped by 4 bases and J by 0 bases, with 9 bases between them. Looking up the rest from reference TRBV19 and TRBJ2-2 gives the full variable domain: DGGITQSPKYLFRKEGQNVTLSCEQNLNHDAMYWYRQDPGQGLRLIYYSQIVNDFQKGDIAEGYSVSREKKESFPLTVTSAQKNPTAFYLCASSTRHPNTGELFFGEGSRLTVL.

CDR3 residues: CASSPTGVGNTIYF. The CDR3 DNA follows: TGTGCCAGCAGCCCCACAGGGGTTGGAAACACCATATATTTT. This chain uses TRBV9 with TRBJ1-3, with TRBD1 matching over 7 bases. CDR3 length: 14 amino acids. Germline V gene sequence: CDR1 SGDLS, CDR2 YYNGEE. Trimming removed 4 bases from V and 3 bases from J; junction bases left unmatched: 4.

The rearrangement links TRBV27 to TRBJ1-2; D remains ambiguous. The germline gives CDR1 MNHEY, CDR2 SMNVEV (reference sequence). The CDR3 has 14 residues. V gave up 0 bases and J gave up 2 bases, with 7 bases separating them. CDR3 nucleotide sequence: TGTGCCAGCAGTTTATCGGCCTACAACTATGGCTACACCTTC. Amino acids: CASSLSAYNYGYTF.

This clone was seen more than once but under ten times. V gene TRBV18 combines with J gene TRBJ1-1; TRBD1 agrees at 11 bases. CDR3 length: 16 amino acids. CDR1 is KGHSH, CDR2 LQKENI, per germline. Trimming cost V 6 bases and J 4 bases; bases outside gene matches: 10. The CDR3 spells CASSPGQGALPTEAFF. The CDR3 DNA follows: TGTGCCAGCTCCCCTGGACAGGGGGCGCTCCCCACTGAAGCTTTCTTT.

The gene calls are TRBV6-2 or TRBV6-3 and TRBJ2-7, with no clear D. Germline CDR1 and CDR2: MNHEY and SVGEGT. V was trimmed by 4 bases and J by 6 bases, leaving 19 bases between them. CDR3 length: 15 amino acids. CDR3 in DNA: TGTGCCAGCAGTTTGGCATGGGTCCATCGGGCCGAGCAGTACTTC. Its translation is CASSLAWVHRAEQYF.

The rearrangement uses TRBV28 and TRBJ2-5; D may be TRBD2 (5 bases). The CDR3 is made up of 13 amino acids. Trimming left V 5 bases short and J 5 bases short, with 12 bases between. CDR1 is MDHEN and CDR2 is SYDVKM in the germline V gene. CDR3 amino acids: CASSPVRRETQYF. The CDR3 nucleotides are TGTGCCAGCAGTCCCGTGAGGAGGGAGACCCAGTACTTC.

The chain employs TRBV6-5 and TRBJ1-3, with D perhaps TRBD1 (5 bases). Trimming removed 8 bases from V and 0 bases from J, with 14 bases in between. Germline V gene sequence: CDR1 MNHEY, CDR2 SVGAGI. The CDR3 spans 15 residues. Here the CDR3 reads CASRSGGGSGNTIYF. In DNA, the CDR3 is TGTGCCAGCCGCTCGGGGGGGGGCTCTGGAAACACCATATATTTT.

This chain links TRBV6-6 with TRBJ2-7; TRBD1 or TRBD2 may be the D gene (5 bases each). Germline V gene data show CDR1 as MNHNY and CDR2 as SVGAGI (reference sequence). This CDR3 has 16 amino acids. The V end was cut by 4 bases, the J end by 7 bases, with 23 bases between. CDR3 DNA: TGTGCCAGCAGTTTAAACACGGGACCCCCGGCCAGGGAGCAGTACTTC. Amino acid sequence: CASSLNTGPPAREQYF.

The chain has TRBV6-1 and TRBJ2-7; 8 bases are a match to TRBD1. V dropped 1 base and J dropped 2; count of bases not matched to a gene: 7. The CDR3 covers 16 residues. Germline assignment: CDR1 MNHNS and CDR2 SASEGT. The CDR3 region is CASSEDRTGIPYEQYF. The CDR3 DNA is TGTGCCAGCAGTGAAGACCGGACAGGGATCCCCTACGAGCAGTACTTC.

This chain uses TRBV28 with TRBJ2-2; D possibly uses TRBD1 or TRBD2 (6 bases each). The germline gives CDR1 MDHEN, CDR2 SYDVKM. The CDR3 sequence is 15 residues long. CDR3: CASTEGGWFPGELFF. For the CDR3, the DNA is TGTGCATCAACCGAGGGGGGTTGGTTTCCCGGGGAGCTGTTTTTT.

The rearrangement joins TRBV6-1 to TRBJ1-1, with D possibly matching TRBD1 (6 bases). The germline V and J ends were trimmed by 7 bases and 4 bases, with 16 bases remaining between them. The CDR3 runs to 14 residues. Germline V gene data show CDR1 as MNHNS and CDR2 as SASEGT. CDR3 coding DNA: TGTGCCAGCACCAAGGGGGATTGGGGCACTGAAGCTTTCTTT. This encodes CASTKGDWGTEAFF.

This sequence joins TRBV6-1 and TRBJ2-2; D is perhaps TRBD1 (5 bases). Germline values: CDR1 MNHNS, CDR2 SASEGT. The CDR3 length is 15 residues. The V end lost 3 bases, the J end lost 2 bases, and 10 bases lay between the germline ends. The CDR3 nucleotides read TGTGCCAGCAGTGACAGGGCTACCAACACCGGGGAGCTGTTTTTT. Its translation: CASSDRATNTGELFF.

The J gene is TRBJ1-3, the V gene TRBV3-1 (or the pseudogene TRBV3-2); a weak D match, TRBD1 (5 bases). CDR3 size: 15 residues. V lost 7 bases to trimming and J lost 7 bases, with 20 bases between them. Germline CDR1 and CDR2: LGHDT and YNNKEL (reference sequence). This chain's CDR3 is CASISSGKGYNTIYF. For the CDR3, the DNA is TGTGCCAGCATCTCATCAGGGAAGGGGTATAACACCATATATTTT.

The J gene is TRBJ2-1, the V gene TRBV9, with 9 bases aligning to TRBD1. The CDR3 loop spans 14 amino acids. Germline V gene sequence: CDR1 SGDLS, CDR2 YYNGEE. V lost 4 bases and J lost 5; bases outside the gene matches: 4. CDR3 in amino acids: CASSTWTGDNEQFF. The CDR3 DNA reads TGTGCCAGCAGCACTTGGACAGGGGACAATGAGCAGTTCTTC.

V is TRBV9 and J is TRBJ1-2; tentative D call: TRBD1 (5 bases). The germline V gene has CDR1 SGDLS and CDR2 YYNGEE. Trimming shortened V by 3 bases and J by 3 bases, and 15 bases separated the two germline ends. This CDR3 spans 15 amino acids. The CDR3 protein is CASSAGSGGYYGYTF. In DNA form, the CDR3 reads TGTGCCAGCAGCGCCGGATCGGGGGGGTACTATGGCTACACCTTC.

The chain uses TRBV5-6 and TRBJ2-3, with D perhaps being TRBD1 or TRBD2 (6 bases each). CDR3 size: 14 residues. Looked up from germline, CDR1 is SGHDT and CDR2 is YYEEEE. The V and J ends lost 0 bases and 2 bases respectively, with 7 bases between them. Written as DNA, the CDR3 is TGTGCCAGCAGCTTGGCGGGGGCCACAGATACGCAGTATTTT. It yields the protein CASSLAGATDTQYF.

The table lists this clone with a count of one. The genes are TRBV30 and TRBJ1-6; maybe TRBD1 (5 bases). The CDR3 totals 17 residues. Trimming took off 7 bases at V and 7 bases at J, with 26 bases between the two ends. The germline V gene has CDR1 GTSNPN and CDR2 SVGIG (reference sequence). CDR3 amino acids: CALIPRGGTVGNSPLHF. In DNA, the CDR3 is TGTGCCTTAATCCCGCGGGGGGGTACGGTAGGGAATTCACCCCTCCACTTT. The entire variable domain, with the rest obtained from reference TRBV30 and TRBJ1-6, is as follows: SQTIHQWPATLVQPVGSPLSLECTVEGTSNPNLYWYRQAAGRGLQLLFYSVGIGQISSEVPQNLSASRPQDRQFILSSKKLLLSDSGFYLCALIPRGGTVGNSPLHFGNGTRLTVT.

V and J are TRBV29-1 and TRBJ2-7; D unresolved. V lost 4 bases and J 4 bases, leaving 8 bases between the germline ends. The CDR3 has 11 residues. In germline, CDR1 is SQVTM, CDR2 ANQGSEA. The DNA of the CDR3 is TGCAGCGTTGCCTCCGTTTACGAGCAGTACTTC. This translates into CSVASVYEQYF.

The chain carries TRBV2 and TRBJ2-2, with 12 positions matching TRBD1. Germline CDR1 is SNHLY and CDR2 is FYNNEI. Trimming removed 9 bases from V and 6 bases from J; junction bases left unmatched: 8. This CDR3 contains 15 residues. CDR3 nucleotides: TGTGCCAGTAAAACCGGGACAGGGGGCTCCGGGGAGCTGTTTTTT. Translated, it gives CASKTGTGGSGELFF.

The V and J genes are TRBV11-3 and TRBJ2-1; 7 nucleotides agree with TRBD1. Germline loops: CDR1 SGHNT, CDR2 YENEEA. V lost 0 bases, J lost 5 bases, and 4 bases stayed unmatched. The CDR3 is made up of 15 amino acids. The CDR3 DNA reads as TGTGCCAGCAGCTTAGAGGGGACAGCCAACAATGAGCAGTTCTTC. This codes for CASSLEGTANNEQFF. Based on the CDR3 plus reference TRBV11-3 and TRBJ2-1, the full variable domain is EAGVVQSPRYKIIEKKQPVAFWCNPISGHNTLYWYLQNLGQGPELLIRYENEEAVDDSQLPKDRFSAERLKGVDSTLKIQPAELGDSAVYLCASSLEGTANNEQFFGPGTRLTVL.

The J gene is TRBJ1-4, the V gene TRBV2; 8 bases are a match to TRBD1. Trimming at V came to 6 bases and at J to 3 bases, leaving 9 bases not matched to a gene. CDR3 size: 16 residues. Germline V CDR1 and CDR2: SNHLY, FYNNEI. CDR3 nucleotide sequence: TGTGCCAGCAGCCTAACTCGACAGGGGCCTAATGAAAAACTGTTTTTT. It is translated as CASSLTRQGPNEKLFF.

This rearrangement joins TRBV19 to TRBJ1-5, with 11 nucleotides matching TRBD1. This CDR3 comprises 17 residues. J lost 0 bases, V lost 5 bases, and 6 bases had no gene match. In germline, CDR1 is LNHDA, CDR2 SQIVND (reference sequence). CDR3 bases: TGTGCCAGTAGTCCGGGACAGGGGGGGAATAGCAATCAGCCCCAGCATTTT. It specifies CASSPGQGGNSNQPQHF.